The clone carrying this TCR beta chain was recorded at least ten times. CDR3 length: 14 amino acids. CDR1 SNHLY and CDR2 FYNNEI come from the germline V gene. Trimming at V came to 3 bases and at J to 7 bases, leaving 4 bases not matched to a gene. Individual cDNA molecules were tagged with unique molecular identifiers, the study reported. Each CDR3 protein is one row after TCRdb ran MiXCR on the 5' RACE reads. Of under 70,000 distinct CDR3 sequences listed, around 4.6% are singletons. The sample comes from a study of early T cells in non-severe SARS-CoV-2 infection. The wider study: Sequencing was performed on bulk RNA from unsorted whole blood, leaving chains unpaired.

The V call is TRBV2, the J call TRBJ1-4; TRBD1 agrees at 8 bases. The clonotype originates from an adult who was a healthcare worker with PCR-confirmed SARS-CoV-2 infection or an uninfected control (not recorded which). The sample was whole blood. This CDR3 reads CASSDDRGIEKLFF. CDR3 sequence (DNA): TGTGCCAGCAGTGATGACAGGGGTATTGAAAAACTGTTTTTT. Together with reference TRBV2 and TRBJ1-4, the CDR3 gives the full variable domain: EPEVTQTPSHQVTQMGQEVILRCVPISNHLYFYWYRQILGQKVEFLVSFYNNEISEKSEIFDDQFSVERPDGSNFTLKIRSTKLEDSAMYFCASSDDRGIEKLFFGSGTQLSVL.